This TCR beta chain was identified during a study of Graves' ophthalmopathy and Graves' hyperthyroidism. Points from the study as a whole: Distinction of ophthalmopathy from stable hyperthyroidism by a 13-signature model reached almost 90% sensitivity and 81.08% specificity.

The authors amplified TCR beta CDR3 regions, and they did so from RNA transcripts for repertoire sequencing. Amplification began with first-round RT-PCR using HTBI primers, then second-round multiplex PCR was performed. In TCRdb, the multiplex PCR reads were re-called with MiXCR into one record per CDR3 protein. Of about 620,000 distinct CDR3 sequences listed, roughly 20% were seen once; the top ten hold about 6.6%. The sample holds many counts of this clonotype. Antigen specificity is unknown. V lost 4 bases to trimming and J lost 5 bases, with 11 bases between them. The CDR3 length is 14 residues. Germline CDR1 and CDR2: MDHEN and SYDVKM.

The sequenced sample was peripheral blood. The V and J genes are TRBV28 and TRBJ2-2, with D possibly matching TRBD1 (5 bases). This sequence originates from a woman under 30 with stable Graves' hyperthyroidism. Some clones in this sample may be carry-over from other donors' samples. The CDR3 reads CASSYGARTGELFF. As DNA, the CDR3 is TGTGCCAGCAGTTATGGGGCGCGGACCGGGGAGCTGTTTTTT.